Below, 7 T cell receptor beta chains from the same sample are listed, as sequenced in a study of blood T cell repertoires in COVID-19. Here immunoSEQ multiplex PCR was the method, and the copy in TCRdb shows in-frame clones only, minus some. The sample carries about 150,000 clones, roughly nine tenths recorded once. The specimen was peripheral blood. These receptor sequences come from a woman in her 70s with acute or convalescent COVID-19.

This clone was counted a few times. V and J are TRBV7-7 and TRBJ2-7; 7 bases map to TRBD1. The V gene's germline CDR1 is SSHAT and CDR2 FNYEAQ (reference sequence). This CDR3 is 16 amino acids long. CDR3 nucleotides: TGTGCTAGCAGCTTAGCAGCCCCGACAGGGACCTACGAGCAGTACGTC. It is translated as CASSLAAPTGTYEQYV.

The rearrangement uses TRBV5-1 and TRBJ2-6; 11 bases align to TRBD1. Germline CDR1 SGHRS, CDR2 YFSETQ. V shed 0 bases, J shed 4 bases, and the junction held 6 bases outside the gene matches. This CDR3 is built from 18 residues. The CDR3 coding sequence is TGCGCCAGCAGCTTGGCTGGACAGGGGGCGTCCGGGGCCAACGTCCTGACTTTC. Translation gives CASSLAGQGASGANVLTF.

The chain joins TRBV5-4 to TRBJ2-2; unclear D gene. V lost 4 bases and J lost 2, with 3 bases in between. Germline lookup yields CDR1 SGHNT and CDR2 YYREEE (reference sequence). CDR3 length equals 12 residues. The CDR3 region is CASSLNTGELFF. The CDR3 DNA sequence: TGTGCCAGCAGCCTAAACACCGGGGAGCTGTTTTTT.

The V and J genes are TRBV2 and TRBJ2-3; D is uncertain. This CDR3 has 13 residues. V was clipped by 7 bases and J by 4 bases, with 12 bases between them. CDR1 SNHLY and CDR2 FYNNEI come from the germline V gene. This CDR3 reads CASTRSPPDTQYF. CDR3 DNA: TGTGCCAGCACTAGATCCCCCCCAGATACGCAGTATTTT.

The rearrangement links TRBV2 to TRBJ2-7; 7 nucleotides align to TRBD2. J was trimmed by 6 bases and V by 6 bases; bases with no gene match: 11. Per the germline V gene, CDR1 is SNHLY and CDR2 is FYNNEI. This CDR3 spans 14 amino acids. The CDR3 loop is CASSGQLGRGEQYF. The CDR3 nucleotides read TGTGCCAGCAGCGGCCAGTTGGGGAGGGGCGAGCAGTACTTC.

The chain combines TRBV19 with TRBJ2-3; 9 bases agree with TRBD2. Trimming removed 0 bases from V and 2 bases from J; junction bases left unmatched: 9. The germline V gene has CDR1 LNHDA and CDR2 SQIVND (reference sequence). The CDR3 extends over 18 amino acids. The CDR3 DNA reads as TGTGCCAGTAGTATAGAACCCCCAAGCGGGGGGCTCACAGATACGCAGTATTTT. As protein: CASSIEPPSGGLTDTQYF.

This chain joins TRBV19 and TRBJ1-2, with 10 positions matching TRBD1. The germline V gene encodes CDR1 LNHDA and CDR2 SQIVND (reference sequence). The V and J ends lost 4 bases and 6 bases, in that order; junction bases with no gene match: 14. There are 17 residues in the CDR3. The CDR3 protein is CASSSTIDRGLIDGYTF. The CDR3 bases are TGTGCCAGTAGTAGTACTATAGACAGGGGGCTGATAGATGGCTACACCTTC.